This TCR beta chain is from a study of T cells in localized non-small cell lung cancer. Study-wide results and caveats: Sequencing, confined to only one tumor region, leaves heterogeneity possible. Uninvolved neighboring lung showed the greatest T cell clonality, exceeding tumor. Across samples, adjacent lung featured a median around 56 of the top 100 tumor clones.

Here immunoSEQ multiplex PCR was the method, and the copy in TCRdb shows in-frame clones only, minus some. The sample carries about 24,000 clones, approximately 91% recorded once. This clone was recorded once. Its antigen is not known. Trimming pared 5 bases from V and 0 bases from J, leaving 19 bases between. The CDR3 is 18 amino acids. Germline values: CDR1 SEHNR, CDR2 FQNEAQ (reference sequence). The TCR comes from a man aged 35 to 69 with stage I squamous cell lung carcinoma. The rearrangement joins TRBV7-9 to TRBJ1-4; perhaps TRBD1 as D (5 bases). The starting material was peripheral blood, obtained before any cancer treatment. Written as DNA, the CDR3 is TGTGCCAGCAGCCCCCGCGGGGGGATCCCTGCAACTAATGAAAAACTGTTTTTT. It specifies CASSPRGGIPATNEKLFF.